The clone carrying this T cell receptor (beta chain) was seen many times. This sample was taken from a study of T cells after yellow fever vaccination. In TCRdb, the 5' RACE reads were re-called with MiXCR into one record per CDR3 protein. The sample lists about 150,000 distinct CDR3 sequences; about 6% were seen once. This CDR3 is built from 14 residues. The germline V and J ends were trimmed by 1 base and 2 bases, with 7 bases remaining between them. Looked up from germline, CDR1 is MGHRA and CDR2 is YSYEKL. This material consisted of CD4+ T cells sorted from PBMCs, taken on the day of the first yellow fever vaccination. The rearrangement links TRBV4-1 to TRBJ2-3; TRBD2 is a possible D gene (5 bases). The receptor was derived from a man aged 18 to 29 who received the YFV17D yellow fever vaccine. The chain's CDR3 is CASSQVGLTDTQYF. The CDR3 nucleotides read TGCGCCAGCAGCCAAGTTGGACTCACAGATACGCAGTATTTT.